This T cell receptor (beta chain) is drawn from a study of blood T cell repertoires in COVID-19. Method: immunoSEQ multiplex PCR; TCRdb's copy keeps in-frame clones and lacks some. Among fewer than 500,000 clones listed, about 90% were seen once. Per germline, CDR1 SGHDT and CDR2 YYEEEE. Between the trimmed V and J ends, which lost 0 bases and 12 bases, there was a span of 16 bases. The CDR3 runs to 14 residues. This TCR came from a woman aged 18-29 years with acute COVID-19. This chain joins TRBV5-6 and TRBJ2-1; D gene unclear. Material: PBMCs or T cells enriched from blood (not recorded which). This CDR3 reads CASSLGFQEFGQFF. The CDR3 nucleotides are TGTGCCAGCAGCTTGGGATTTCAGGAATTTGGGCAGTTCTTC.